This note documents a single T cell receptor (beta chain) sequence. Its antigen is currently unknown. The source of the sample is a study of beta chain features in type 1 diabetes. At the level of the study: Healthy donors and patients showed comparable age, gender and cell yields. Across the samples, about 110,000,000 sorted cells were examined in total. Points from the study as a whole: HLA effects on TCRB rearrangement stayed unresolved here.

CDR3 size: 14 residues. V dropped 5 bases and J dropped 3; count of bases not matched to a gene: 7. Germline V gene sequence: CDR1 SGHAT, CDR2 FQNNGV. Staining for CD45RO/CCR7/CD25/CD127/CD95/CD27 allowed sorting of CD4+ naive, central memory, regulatory and stem cell-like memory cells. Of the isolated RNA, all was reverse transcribed, and so the sequenced material was expressed TCRB transcripts. Some clones are missing from TCRdb's copy, which holds only in-frame ones; the method was immunoSEQ multiplex PCR. There are 200,000 to 250,000 clones in the sample; over 9.5% occur only once, and under 0.035% lies in the top ten.

This chain joins TRBV11-2 and TRBJ2-7; 7 bases are shared with TRBD1. Material: naive CD4+ T cells from blood. The sequence was collected from a woman aged 18 to 35 in good health. This CDR3 reads CASSLRDSYYEQYF. The CDR3 DNA is TGTGCCAGCAGCCTCCGGGACAGTTACTACGAGCAGTACTTC.